This TCR beta chain derives from a study of blood T cell repertoires in COVID-19. Study information: Collection of acute and convalescent COVID-19 samples took place in the United States, Italy and Spain. Sources were T cells, B-cell-depleted T cells, or PBMCs; the material itself was cDNA or gDNA.

Seattle patients were enrolled during active infection and followed longitudinally. Germline-derived CDR1 and CDR2 are SGHNT and YENEEA. This CDR3 has 13 amino acids. V shed 8 bases and J 3 bases; nucleotides not matched to a gene: 6. Authors' methods: Estimated nucleated cell counts came from reference gene primer amplification. Libraries were prepared by immunoSEQ multiplex PCR; TCRdb keeps only in-frame clonotypes and omits some of them. V, J and clone size derive from that table, while D and trimming were established from the DNA sequence. Of fewer than 350,000 clones in the sample, about nine tenths are singletons; the top ten hold about 12%. This clone was seen only once.

The sequence was collected from a woman in her 30s with COVID-19, enrolled during active disease. The sample comprised peripheral blood. The rearrangement uses TRBV11-3 and TRBJ2-5, with TRBD2 matching 7 bases. DNA for the CDR3: TGTGCCAGCGGACCAAGCGGGGAAGAGACCCAGTACTTC. Translating gives CASGPSGEETQYF. The variable domain in full, with the rest retrieved from reference TRBV11-3 and TRBJ2-5, is EAGVVQSPRYKIIEKKQPVAFWCNPISGHNTLYWYLQNLGQGPELLIRYENEEAVDDSQLPKDRFSAERLKGVDSTLKIQPAELGDSAVYLCASGPSGEETQYFGPGTRLLVL.